These 30 T cell receptor beta chains came from one sample sequenced in a study of T cell repertoires in cytomegalovirus infection. TCRdb redid the calling of the reads with MiXCR, one entry per CDR3 protein. The sample records hundreds of thousands of distinct CDR3 sequences, approximately 24% being singletons. Sequenced sample: CD8+ T cells from PBMCs. The origin of the receptors is a human donor in good health (CMV status not recorded). Some clones in this sample may be carry-over from other donors' samples.

About this clonotype: A read error may explain this, as a much larger clone is one base away. This sequence joins TRBV12-3 or TRBV12-4 and TRBJ2-4, with D perhaps matching TRBD2 (5 bases). The CDR3 is 14 amino acids. V lost 4 bases and J 15 bases, leaving 22 bases between the germline ends. Here the CDR3 DNA reads TGTGCCAGCAGTTCCGGATCCCTCGGCACTAGGAGGTACTTC. Protein product: CASSSGSLGTRRYF.

The chain recombines TRBV7-9 with TRBJ1-2; no clear D gene. The CDR3 is made up of 15 amino acids. Trimming took off 1 base at V and 7 bases at J, with 16 bases between the two ends. Germline CDR1 reads SEHNR; CDR2 reads FQNEAQ (reference sequence). The CDR3 DNA follows: TGTGCCAGCAGCTTAGAGTCCGCCAGGCGGAGTGGCTACACCTTC. Protein product: CASSLESARRSGYTF.

This chain joins TRBV29-1 and TRBJ2-2; 8 positions match TRBD1. The junction had 8 bases not matched to a gene; V was cut back by 6 bases and J by 5 bases. The CDR3 consists of 14 residues. CDR1 SQVTM and CDR2 ANQGSEA come from the germline V gene. The DNA for the CDR3 is TGCAGCGTCCTGACAGGGGATCGGACCGGGGAGCTGTTTTTT. Its protein is CSVLTGDRTGELFF.

This rearrangement joins TRBV13 to TRBJ2-7, with D possibly TRBD1 on 6 matching bases. Looked up from germline, CDR1 is PRHDT and CDR2 is FYEKMQ (reference sequence). The CDR3 consists of 13 residues. V lost 5 bases to trimming and J lost 3 bases, with 11 bases between them. Here the CDR3 reads CASSATGIYEQYF. CDR3 nucleotides: TGTGCCAGCAGCGCTACAGGGATCTACGAGCAGTACTTC.

This clonotype was observed a few times. The chain has TRBV28 and TRBJ1-6; tentatively, D is TRBD1 (6 bases). Between the trimmed V and J ends, which lost 3 bases and 13 bases, there was a span of 13 bases. Germline CDR1 and CDR2: MDHEN and SYDVKM. This CDR3 region has 13 residues. The CDR3 here is CASSLSPGAPLHF. CDR3 sequence (DNA): TGTGCCAGCAGTTTGTCCCCAGGGGCGCCCCTCCACTTT.

The sample holds many counts of this clonotype. This chain joins TRBV12-3 or TRBV12-4 and TRBJ2-1, with 8 bases lining up with TRBD2. This CDR3 is built from 11 residues. The V gene end was trimmed by 8 bases and the J gene end by 10 bases; junction bases not matched to a gene: 4. The CDR3 DNA follows: TGTGCCAGCTGGAGCGGGGGAGAGCAGTTCTTC. It is translated as CASWSGGEQFF.

Comment on this clonotype: Sequence at one end of the junction differs from germline and may be a read error. This chain connects TRBV12-3 or TRBV12-4 to TRBJ2-3, with 10 bases matching TRBD2. The CDR3 is made up of 17 amino acids. In DNA form, the CDR3 reads TGTGCCAACAGTGGGGCCACTAGCGGGGTTGTCGCAGATACGCAGTATTTT. This gives the protein CANSGATSGVVADTQYF.

This clonotype appeared a few times. J is TRBJ2-2 and V is TRBV20-1, with 10 bases that match TRBD2. The germline V gene encodes CDR1 DFQATT and CDR2 SNEGSKA (reference sequence). The CDR3 covers 18 residues. V was pared by 0 bases and J by 4 bases, with 11 bases of the junction left unmatched. The CDR3 region is CSARDRGSGGFITGELFF. CDR3 nucleotides: TGCAGTGCTAGAGATCGGGGTAGCGGGGGGTTTATCACCGGGGAGCTGTTTTTT.

This clonotype appeared a few times. The genes are TRBV6-5 and TRBJ1-1; a possible D gene is TRBD1 (5 bases). The CDR3 is made up of 17 amino acids. Between the trimmed V and J ends, which lost 2 bases and 1 base, there was a span of 17 bases. Germline V gene sequence: CDR1 MNHEY, CDR2 SVGAGI. CDR3 in DNA: TGTGCCAGCAGTTACATCCTGCAGGGTCTACCGAACACTGAAGCTTTCTTT. Residues: CASSYILQGLPNTEAFF.

CDR3 DNA: TGTGCCAGCAGCGTAGATCAGGGAATCTATGGCTACACCTTC. Translation gives CASSVDQGIYGYTF. This sequence joins TRBV9 and TRBJ1-2, with a weak D call TRBD1 (5 bases). The ends were cut back, 0 bases at V and 4 bases at J, with 10 bases in the middle. CDR1 is SGDLS and CDR2 is YYNGEE in the germline V gene. This CDR3 is 14 amino acids long.

This clonotype turned up a few times. The rearrangement uses TRBV20-1 and TRBJ2-7, with TRBD1 matching over 7 bases. The CDR3 has 13 residues. Germline V lookup: CDR1 DFQATT, CDR2 SNEGSKA (reference sequence). V was clipped by 5 bases and J by 9 bases; unmatched bases: 13. The CDR3 DNA follows: TGCAGTGCTTCTATCCGGACAGGCCACGGGCAGTACGTC. This gives the protein CSASIRTGHGQYV.

The chain has TRBV20-1 and TRBJ2-3; 9 bases align to TRBD1. CDR1 and CDR2 from the germline V gene are DFQATT and SNEGSKA (reference sequence). The junction had 7 bases not matched to a gene; V was cut back by 5 bases and J by 4 bases. The CDR3 runs 14 residues. Here the CDR3 DNA reads TGCAGTGCTCGGGGGACAGGGTCCCCAGATACGCAGTATTTT. This gives the protein CSARGTGSPDTQYF.

This clonotype was observed a handful of times. The rearrangement uses TRBV20-1 and TRBJ1-1, with no clear D. Per the germline V gene, CDR1 is DFQATT and CDR2 is SNEGSKA (reference sequence). The CDR3 totals 11 residues. The V end was cut by 4 bases, the J end by 5 bases, with 8 bases between. The CDR3 DNA sequence: TGCAGTGCTAATTTCGGGACTGAAGCTTTCTTT. This translates into CSANFGTEAFF.

The chain is built from TRBV29-1 and TRBJ2-1; D ambiguous. This CDR3 comprises 12 residues. The ends were cut back, 0 bases at V and 6 bases at J, with 6 bases in the middle. CDR1 SQVTM and CDR2 ANQGSEA come from the germline V gene. CDR3 DNA: TGCAGCGTTGAAGACTTCGGCAATGAGCAGTTCTTC. Translated: CSVEDFGNEQFF.

A few counts support this clonotype. The J gene is TRBJ2-7, the V gene TRBV6-6; no reliable D call. CDR1 and CDR2 from the germline V gene are MNHNY and SVGAGI (reference sequence). There are 12 residues in the CDR3. The V and J ends lost 2 bases and 7 bases respectively, with 9 bases between them. In nucleotides, the CDR3 is TGTGCCAGCAGTTACGGGGATAGAGAGCAGTACGTC. The encoded protein is CASSYGDREQYV.

The gene calls are TRBV20-1 and TRBJ2-5; D not resolved. The CDR3 has 17 residues. The germline V gene has CDR1 DFQATT and CDR2 SNEGSKA (reference sequence). The germline V and J ends were trimmed by 6 bases and 4 bases, with 27 bases remaining between them. CDR3 amino acids: CSAVQSLEGPRAETQYF. For the CDR3, the DNA is TGCAGTGCCGTACAGTCCCTAGAAGGGCCTAGGGCAGAGACCCAGTACTTC.

V usage is TRBV29-1 and J usage is TRBJ1-2; D unresolved. V was clipped by 0 bases and J by 0 bases, with 8 bases between them. Germline V gene sequence: CDR1 SQVTM, CDR2 ANQGSEA. CDR3 length: 14 residues. The CDR3 reads CSVEDNGTNYGYTF. Written as DNA, the CDR3 is TGCAGCGTTGAAGATAACGGAACTAACTATGGCTACACCTTC.

V and J are TRBV2 and TRBJ2-7, with D unclear. The length of the CDR3 is 12 residues. The germline gives CDR1 SNHLY, CDR2 FYNNEI. V lost 7 bases to trimming and J lost 2 bases, with 9 bases between them. CDR3 amino acids: CASTGRTYEQYF. The CDR3 DNA sequence: TGTGCCAGCACGGGCAGAACCTACGAGCAGTACTTC.

The chain links TRBV20-1 to TRBJ2-1, with D perhaps TRBD1 or TRBD2 (6 bases each). The germline V gene has CDR1 DFQATT and CDR2 SNEGSKA (reference sequence). The CDR3 loop spans 13 amino acids. V dropped 7 bases and J dropped 3 bases, with 13 bases sitting between them. CDR3 sequence (DNA): TGCAGTGTTATTAGGGGGGACTACAATGAGCAGTTCTTC. This codes for CSVIRGDYNEQFF.

This clonotype came up a few times. The rearrangement uses TRBV27 and TRBJ2-5; 11 positions match TRBD1. V was pared by 4 bases and J by 5 bases, with 9 bases of the junction left unmatched. The CDR3 extends over 16 amino acids. CDR1 and CDR2 from the germline V gene are MNHEY and SMNVEV (reference sequence). The CDR3 sequence is CASSSRWTGGEETQYF. The CDR3 region has the DNA TGTGCCAGCAGTTCCAGGTGGACAGGGGGCGAGGAGACCCAGTACTTC.

This rearrangement joins TRBV20-1 to TRBJ1-2; D not resolved. There are 10 residues in the CDR3. Per germline, CDR1 DFQATT and CDR2 SNEGSKA (reference sequence). V dropped 3 bases and J dropped 14 bases, with 13 bases sitting between them. The CDR3 is CSARWQVLTF. The CDR3 coding sequence is TGCAGTGCTAGGTGGCAGGTGTTAACCTTC.

V usage is TRBV20-1 and J usage is TRBJ2-1; D is ambiguous. CDR1 DFQATT and CDR2 SNEGSKA come from the germline V gene (reference sequence). V lost 3 bases, J lost 8 bases, and 11 bases lay in between. CDR3 size: 12 residues. CDR3 in amino acids: CSASEDEHEQFF. The CDR3, as DNA: TGCAGTGCTAGTGAAGATGAACATGAGCAGTTCTTC.

This chain uses TRBV20-1 with TRBJ1-2; D possibly corresponds to TRBD1 (5 bases). CDR1 is DFQATT and CDR2 is SNEGSKA in the germline V gene (reference sequence). The CDR3 is made up of 13 amino acids. Trimming pared 0 bases from V and 8 bases from J, leaving 13 bases between. The DNA of the CDR3 is TGCAGTGCTAGAGACAGGGAACTTGAAGGCTACACCTTC. Translated, it gives CSARDRELEGYTF.

The chain couples TRBV6-5 to TRBJ2-3; 9 bases line up with TRBD2. There are 17 residues in the CDR3. Trimming cost V 6 bases and J 0 bases; bases outside gene matches: 10. Germline V gene sequence: CDR1 MNHEY, CDR2 SVGAGI. CDR3 sequence (DNA): TGTGCCAGCAGACTGGGAGGTCTAGCGGGGAGCACAGATACGCAGTATTTT. Its translation is CASRLGGLAGSTDTQYF.

This chain links TRBV6-2 or TRBV6-3 with TRBJ2-5, with D perhaps TRBD1 (5 bases). This CDR3 region has 16 residues. The V gene's germline CDR1 is MNHEY and CDR2 SVGEGT. Trimming shortened V by 0 bases and J by 3 bases, and 14 bases separated the two germline ends. The CDR3 loop is CASSYSSFAGKETQYF. The CDR3 nucleotides are TGTGCCAGCAGTTACTCGAGTTTCGCAGGGAAAGAGACCCAGTACTTC.

V gene TRBV28 combines with J gene TRBJ2-5; TRBD2 matches 9 bases. The CDR3 totals 15 residues. CDR1 and CDR2 (germline): MDHEN, SYDVKM. J lost 2 bases, V lost 6 bases, and 7 bases had no gene match. DNA of the CDR3: TGTGCCAGCAGAATGGGGACTAGCATACAAGAGACCCAGTACTTC. Residues: CASRMGTSIQETQYF.

The CDR3 is CAQGAPEAFF. Written as DNA, the CDR3 is TGTGCACAGGGGGCCCCTGAAGCTTTCTTT. The chain couples TRBV2 to TRBJ1-1; the match to TRBD1 covers 9 bases. Germline lookup yields CDR1 SNHLY and CDR2 FYNNEI. The CDR3 is made up of 10 amino acids.

This sequence joins TRBV6-2 or TRBV6-3 and TRBJ1-1; D remains ambiguous. V lost 0 bases and J 6 bases, leaving 14 bases between the germline ends. Germline V gene data show CDR1 as MNHEY and CDR2 as SVGEGT. The CDR3 has 15 amino acids. The DNA of the CDR3 is TGTGCCAGCAGTTACTCGGGCCTTGGGGATCCTGAAGCTTTCTTT. As protein: CASSYSGLGDPEAFF.

The table lists this clonotype with a few counts. The gene calls are TRBV19 and TRBJ2-4; 7 nucleotides agree with TRBD1. J was trimmed by 0 bases and V by 2 bases; bases with no gene match: 4. Germline V gene lookup returns CDR1 LNHDA and CDR2 SQIVND (reference sequence). CDR3 length: 16 residues. The CDR3 here is CASSIYRGLAKNIQYF. CDR3 DNA: TGTGCCAGTAGTATATACAGGGGATTAGCCAAAAACATTCAGTACTTC.

This clonotype was detected ten times or more. This sequence joins TRBV7-9 and TRBJ1-1, with TRBD1 matching 9 bases. From germline, CDR1 is SEHNR and CDR2 FQNEAQ (reference sequence). This CDR3 is built from 22 residues. J gave up 0 bases and V 2 bases, and 22 bases lay outside the gene matches. The CDR3 loop is CASSLLEAWKGTGMDLNTEAFF. The DNA for the CDR3 is TGTGCCAGCAGCTTACTCGAAGCCTGGAAAGGGACAGGGATGGATCTGAACACTGAAGCTTTCTTT.